One and the same sample provided the 29 T cell receptor beta chains below, sequenced in a study of T cell repertoires in cytomegalovirus infection. MiXCR, applied by TCRdb to the reads, yields one record per CDR3 protein. This table has some 350,000 distinct CDR3 sequences, approximately 32% appearing once. What these receptors recognize is not known. The starting material was cultured PBMCs, obtained from culture after CMV antigen stimulation. Every receptor here comes from a human donor in good health (CMV status not recorded). Some clones in this sample may be carry-over from other donors' samples.

The chain combines TRBV29-1 with TRBJ1-1; 10 nucleotides align to TRBD1. This CDR3 is built from 14 residues. Germline values: CDR1 SQVTM, CDR2 ANQGSEA. V trimming: 6 bases; J trimming: 4 bases; junction bases outside the gene matches: 8. The CDR3 sequence: CSVTGGQSGTEAFF. For the CDR3, the DNA is TGCAGCGTGACAGGGGGCCAGAGTGGCACTGAAGCTTTCTTT.

The V gene is TRBV3-1, the J gene TRBJ2-1; 11 bases line up with TRBD2. J was trimmed by 7 bases and V by 4 bases; bases with no gene match: 9. This CDR3 has 16 residues. CDR1 and CDR2 from the germline V gene are LGHDT and YNNKEL (reference sequence). CDR3 in amino acids: CASSRRGTSGKNEQFF. The CDR3 region has the DNA TGTGCCAGCAGCCGCAGGGGGACTAGCGGAAAAAATGAGCAGTTCTTC.

V gene TRBV27 combines with J gene TRBJ2-7; 10 bases line up with TRBD1. This CDR3 has 14 amino acids. The J segment lost 3 bases and the V segment lost 4 bases, leaving 3 bases of the junction unmatched. Germline V CDR1 and CDR2: MNHEY, SMNVEV (reference sequence). CDR3: CASSWTGGLYEQYF. The CDR3 nucleotides read TGTGCCAGCAGTTGGACAGGGGGACTCTACGAGCAGTACTTC.

A single count supports this clonotype. The V call is TRBV12-3 or TRBV12-4, the J call TRBJ2-1, with D possibly being TRBD1 or TRBD2 (5 bases each). V was shortened by 3 bases and J by 5 bases, with 11 bases between the two germline ends. The CDR3 has 14 amino acids. Written as DNA, the CDR3 is TGTGCCAGCAGTTTCACCGGGGCCGACAATGAGCAGTTCTTC. Translating gives CASSFTGADNEQFF.

The chain joins TRBV5-1 to TRBJ2-1; 8 positions agree with TRBD1. The CDR3 runs to 16 residues. V gave up 1 base and J gave up 2 bases; unmatched junction bases: 5. Per the germline V gene, CDR1 is SGHRS and CDR2 is YFSETQ. The CDR3 DNA is TGCGCCAGCAGCTTGCCCCGGACAGGGCCCTACAATGAGCAGTTCTTC. The encoded protein is CASSLPRTGPYNEQFF. Full variable domain (remainder filled in from reference TRBV5-1 and TRBJ2-1): KAGVTQTPRYLIKTRGQQVTLSCSPISGHRSVSWYQQTPGQGLQFLFEYFSETQRNKGNFPGRFSGRQFSNSRSEMNVSTLELGDSALYLCASSLPRTGPYNEQFFGPGTRLTVL.

This sequence joins TRBV7-6 and TRBJ2-2; no clear D. The CDR3 length is 14 residues. Germline lookup yields CDR1 SGHVS and CDR2 FNYEAQ. Deletions cut 5 bases from V and 6 bases from J, with 13 bases between. CDR3 region: CASSPFSLAGELFF. CDR3 nucleotides: TGTGCCAGCAGCCCCTTTTCACTGGCCGGGGAGCTGTTTTTT.

V gene TRBV6-1 combines with J gene TRBJ1-2; D uncertain. Germline-derived CDR1 and CDR2 are MNHNS and SASEGT. The V and J ends lost 7 bases and 5 bases respectively, with 8 bases between them. The CDR3 sequence is 11 residues long. This chain's CDR3 is CASNQGYGYTF. In DNA form, the CDR3 reads TGTGCCAGCAATCAAGGGTATGGCTACACCTTC.

In this sample, this clonotype turned up a few times. The V call is TRBV7-8, the J call TRBJ1-2; D uncertain. Germline assignment: CDR1 SGHVS and CDR2 FQNEAQ. V lost 5 bases and J lost 1, with 8 bases in between. The CDR3 runs 13 residues. The CDR3 protein is CASSPFNNYGYTF. CDR3 sequence (DNA): TGTGCCAGCAGCCCCTTTAATAACTATGGCTACACCTTC.

The chain links TRBV7-4 to TRBJ2-1, with 7 bases fitting TRBD2. CDR1 is SGHVT and CDR2 is SQSDAQ in the germline V gene. This CDR3 is built from 14 residues. The J segment lost 8 bases and the V segment lost 4 bases, leaving 8 bases of the junction unmatched. The CDR3 nucleotides are TGTGCCAGCAGCTCAGCGGGAACCGGGGATGAGCAGTTCTTC. It yields the protein CASSSAGTGDEQFF. Full variable domain (rest looked up from reference TRBV7-4 and TRBJ2-1): GAGVSQSPRYKVAKRGRDVALRCDSISGHVTLYWYRQTLGQGSEVLTYSQSDAQRDKSGRPSGRFSAERPERSVSTLKIQRTEQGDSAVYLCASSSAGTGDEQFFGPGTRLTVL.

CDR3 sequence: CASGSQDWGNEQFF. CDR3 sequence (DNA): TGCGCCAGCGGCAGCCAGGACTGGGGGAATGAGCAGTTCTTC. The chain uses TRBV5-1 and TRBJ2-1; tentatively, D is TRBD1 or TRBD2 (5 bases each). From germline, CDR1 is SGHRS and CDR2 YFSETQ. CDR3 size: 14 residues. V was shortened by 7 bases and J by 7 bases, with 18 bases between the two germline ends.

This clonotype was seen a few times. The chain recombines TRBV28 with TRBJ1-2; D is perhaps TRBD1 (6 bases). Looked up from germline, CDR1 is MDHEN and CDR2 is SYDVKM. The CDR3 has 15 amino acids. Trimming removed 6 bases from V and 4 bases from J, with 18 bases in between. CDR3 residues: CASSGTLGFTYGYTF. The CDR3 coding sequence is TGTGCCAGCAGCGGGACATTAGGCTTCACCTATGGCTACACCTTC.

This clonotype was seen only a few times. V is TRBV30 and J is TRBJ1-2, with TRBD1 matching over 10 bases. The V segment lost 2 bases and the J segment 5 bases; nucleotides outside the gene matches: 8. The CDR3 has 15 residues. Germline V gene lookup returns CDR1 GTSNPN and CDR2 SVGIG (reference sequence). This CDR3 reads CAWSLPRTGGYGYTF. The CDR3 DNA sequence: TGTGCCTGGAGTCTTCCGAGGACAGGGGGATATGGCTACACCTTC.

This clonotype was observed a few times. The rearrangement uses TRBV20-1 and TRBJ1-3; perhaps TRBD1 as D (6 bases). The germline gives CDR1 DFQATT, CDR2 SNEGSKA (reference sequence). The CDR3 totals 13 residues. Deletions cut 3 bases from V and 3 bases from J, with 9 bases between. The CDR3 here is CSARLQGGNTIYF. DNA of the CDR3: TGCAGTGCTAGGTTACAGGGTGGAAACACCATATATTTT.

There are many counts of this clonotype. This sequence joins TRBV7-6 and TRBJ1-3; D uncertain. Trimming removed 5 bases at V and 0 bases at J, with 14 bases between. The CDR3 contains 16 residues. CDR1 SGHVS and CDR2 FNYEAQ come from the germline V gene. The CDR3 here is CASSPLGGRSGNTIYF. The CDR3, as DNA: TGTGCCAGCAGCCCTCTAGGTGGTCGCTCTGGAAACACCATATATTTT.

This clonotype appeared a few times. This chain links TRBV27 with TRBJ1-6; D is unresolved. CDR1 and CDR2 (germline): MNHEY, SMNVEV (reference sequence). The V and J ends lost 1 base and 0 bases respectively, with 10 bases between them. This CDR3 comprises 17 residues. CDR3 DNA: TGTGCCAGCAGTTTATACGGGTCGGGCTCCTATAATTCACCCCTCCACTTT. Its protein product is CASSLYGSGSYNSPLHF.

This clonotype turned up a few times. CDR3 loop: CSARERHHIANQPQHF. The CDR3 DNA is TGCAGTGCTAGAGAGAGGCACCATATTGCGAATCAGCCCCAGCATTTT. The J gene is TRBJ1-5, the V gene TRBV20-1; D is undetermined. Trimming left V 0 bases short and J 4 bases short, with 16 bases between. The CDR3 consists of 16 residues. Germline CDR1 is DFQATT and CDR2 is SNEGSKA (reference sequence).

This clonotype occurred a few times. The V call is TRBV20-1, the J call TRBJ1-1; the D is unclear. The germline V gene has CDR1 DFQATT and CDR2 SNEGSKA (reference sequence). This CDR3 has 13 residues. The germline V and J ends were trimmed by 0 bases and 6 bases, with 11 bases remaining between them. CDR3 nucleotide sequence: TGCAGTGCTAGAGATCACGATTTGCCTGAAGCTTTCTTT. The encoded protein is CSARDHDLPEAFF.

This clonotype has more than one count but fewer than ten. V gene TRBV4-2 combines with J gene TRBJ1-1; tentative D call: TRBD1 (5 bases). Per the germline V gene, CDR1 is LGHNA and CDR2 is YNFKEQ. V dropped 0 bases and J dropped 6 bases, with 11 bases sitting between them. The CDR3 sequence is 14 residues long. The chain's CDR3 is CASSQDSRAPEAFF. The CDR3 region has the DNA TGTGCCAGCAGCCAAGATAGCAGGGCCCCTGAAGCTTTCTTT.

This clonotype has just a few counts. The V call is TRBV15, the J call TRBJ2-7, with D hard to call. CDR1 is LNHNV, CDR2 YYDKDF, per germline (reference sequence). V lost 0 bases and J 0 bases, leaving 9 bases between the germline ends. This CDR3 contains 15 residues. The CDR3 spells CATSRETASSYEQYF. DNA of the CDR3: TGTGCCACCAGCAGAGAAACGGCAAGCTCCTACGAGCAGTACTTC.

As for this clonotype: The junction departs from germline at one end; a sequencing error may be responsible. The genes are TRBV10-3 and TRBJ2-5; TRBD2 matches at 9 bases. The germline CDR1 and CDR2 sequences are ENHRY and SYGVKD. The CDR3 has 16 residues. CDR3 region: CAISGASGNSREAQYF. CDR3 coding DNA: TGTGCCATCAGTGGAGCTAGCGGGAACTCAAGAGAGGCCCAGTACTTC.

This clonotype has only a few counts. V and J are TRBV7-9 and TRBJ1-2; 9 bases align to TRBD1. The germline CDR1 and CDR2 sequences are SEHNR and FQNEAQ (reference sequence). Unmatched junction bases numbered 9, after V lost 4 bases and J lost 6 bases. CDR3 size: 15 residues. The CDR3 coding sequence is TGTGCCAGCAGCTCCCTCCTAACAGGGGGCCATGGCTACACCTTC. Encoded protein: CASSSLLTGGHGYTF. The full variable domain, rest sourced from reference TRBV7-9 and TRBJ1-2, is DTGVSQNPRHKITKRGQNVTFRCDPISEHNRLYWYRQTLGQGPEFLTYFQNEAQLEKSRLLSDRFSAERPKGSFSTLEIQRTEQGDSAMYLCASSSLLTGGHGYTFGSGTRLTVV.

The sample holds a few counts of this clonotype. The genes are TRBV4-1 and TRBJ1-2, with TRBD1 as a possible D gene (5 bases). Germline lookup yields CDR1 MGHRA and CDR2 YSYEKL. Trimming stripped 4 bases from V and 3 bases from J, with 15 bases between. The CDR3 extends over 15 amino acids. CDR3 residues: CASSPQWGGDYGYTF. CDR3 in DNA: TGCGCCAGCAGCCCACAGTGGGGAGGGGACTATGGCTACACCTTC.

The chain's CDR3 is CASTYYGVKPEAFF. Here the CDR3 DNA reads TGTGCCAGCACCTATTACGGGGTGAAGCCTGAAGCTTTCTTT. This sequence joins TRBV11-2 and TRBJ1-1; no clear D gene. V shed 7 bases and J shed 6 bases, with 18 bases lying between them. In germline, CDR1 is SGHAT, CDR2 FQNNGV. This CDR3 region has 14 residues.

This chain joins TRBV29-1 and TRBJ2-5; D is undetermined. The CDR3 is made up of 13 amino acids. Germline V gives CDR1 SQVTM, CDR2 ANQGSEA. The germline V and J ends were trimmed by 1 base and 5 bases, with 11 bases remaining between them. The CDR3 loop reads CSVEGPSRETQYF. In DNA, the CDR3 is TGCAGCGTTGAAGGGCCCAGCAGGGAGACCCAGTACTTC.

This clonotype was counted between two and nine times. The chain links TRBV6-6 to TRBJ2-5; possible D gene TRBD2, 6 bases. The CDR3 consists of 14 residues. Looked up from germline, CDR1 is MNHNY and CDR2 is SVGAGI (reference sequence). V lost 2 bases and J lost 5, with 12 bases in between. This CDR3 reads CASSYLGSGETQYF. In DNA form, the CDR3 reads TGTGCCAGCAGTTACCTTGGCAGCGGGGAGACCCAGTACTTC.

This chain links TRBV5-1 with TRBJ2-4; 7 nucleotides align to TRBD1. This CDR3 is 14 amino acids long. Germline loops: CDR1 SGHRS, CDR2 YFSETQ. V was pared by 4 bases and J by 8 bases, with 9 bases of the junction left unmatched. CDR3 DNA sequence: TGCGCCAGCAGCGCACAGGGGCGAGGGGACATTCAGTACTTC. Translation gives CASSAQGRGDIQYF.

The chain combines TRBV11-2 with TRBJ1-2, with a possible D match to TRBD1 (6 bases). Germline lookup yields CDR1 SGHAT and CDR2 FQNNGV. Trimming shortened V by 4 bases and J by 12 bases, and 18 bases separated the two germline ends. This CDR3 region has 13 residues. The CDR3 is CASSSPVTGINTF. The CDR3 DNA reads as TGTGCCAGCAGCTCACCTGTTACAGGGATCAACACCTTC.

V gene TRBV19 combines with J gene TRBJ2-2, with D possibly being TRBD2 (5 bases). Trimming left V 5 bases short and J 5 bases short, with 15 bases between. CDR3 length: 15 amino acids. The germline V gene encodes CDR1 LNHDA and CDR2 SQIVND (reference sequence). The chain's CDR3 is CASSAREGGTGELFF. In DNA form, the CDR3 reads TGTGCCAGTAGTGCCCGTGAGGGTGGGACCGGGGAGCTGTTTTTT. Drawing the rest from reference TRBV19 and TRBJ2-2, the complete variable domain is DGGITQSPKYLFRKEGQNVTLSCEQNLNHDAMYWYRQDPGQGLRLIYYSQIVNDFQKGDIAEGYSVSREKKESFPLTVTSAQKNPTAFYLCASSAREGGTGELFFGEGSRLTVL.

V and J are TRBV10-3 and TRBJ1-1; 7 bases line up with TRBD1. CDR1 and CDR2 (germline): ENHRY, SYGVKD. The CDR3 extends over 14 amino acids. Trimming took 0 bases from V and 3 from J; bases not matched to a gene: 1. The CDR3 reads CAISESQGYTEAFF. The CDR3 DNA is TGTGCCATCAGTGAGTCACAGGGGTACACTGAAGCTTTCTTT.